This T cell receptor beta chain appears in the sequencing data of a study of CD8 T cells in ankylosing spondylitis. TCRdb reprocessed the 5' RACE reads via MiXCR and lists one record per CDR3 protein. The repertoire holds some 220,000 distinct CDR3 sequences, under 8.5% seen once, with around 4.4% in the top ten. Study-level points and caveats: Blood of patients with ankylosing spondylitis appeared to be characterized by a TCR beta motif of several highly homologous variants.

The CDR3 has 15 residues. With 5 bases removed from V and 10 bases from J, the gap between germline ends came to 21 bases. CDR1 and CDR2 (germline): SGHAT, FQNNGV. For this clonotype: As yet, its antigen is unknown.

Sequencing was carried out using blood, either unsorted or a sorted T cell fraction (not recorded which). This receptor was obtained from a female donor with ankylosing spondylitis or in good health (not recorded which). The chain links TRBV11-2 to TRBJ2-1; weak D call: TRBD1 (5 bases). The CDR3 spells CASSLRRPTQGEQFF. CDR3 in DNA: TGTGCCAGCAGCCTCCGACGACCGACTCAGGGAGAGCAGTTCTTC.